This T cell receptor beta chain was captured in a study of blood T cell repertoires in COVID-19. About the study: Samples taken during acute and convalescent COVID-19 were collected in the United States, Italy and Spain. The analysed material was cDNA or gDNA that came from T cells, B-cell-depleted T cells, or PBMCs.

The repertoire was sequenced with immunoSEQ multiplex PCR; TCRdb's copy has only in-frame clones and lacks some. The repertoire includes 120,000 or so clones, approximately 90% of them detected once, and more than 1.5% sits in the top ten. The CDR3 extends over 15 amino acids. Per germline, CDR1 SGDLS and CDR2 YYNGEE. Trimming removed 0 bases from V and 3 bases from J; junction bases left unmatched: 3. The specimen sequenced was peripheral blood. The sequence came from a human donor in a cohort sampled during active COVID-19. This chain links TRBV9 with TRBJ2-7, with 10 bases matching TRBD2. CDR3 amino acids: CASSVGTSGDYEQYF. The CDR3 bases are TGTGCCAGCAGCGTAGGGACTAGCGGAGACTACGAGCAGTACTTC.